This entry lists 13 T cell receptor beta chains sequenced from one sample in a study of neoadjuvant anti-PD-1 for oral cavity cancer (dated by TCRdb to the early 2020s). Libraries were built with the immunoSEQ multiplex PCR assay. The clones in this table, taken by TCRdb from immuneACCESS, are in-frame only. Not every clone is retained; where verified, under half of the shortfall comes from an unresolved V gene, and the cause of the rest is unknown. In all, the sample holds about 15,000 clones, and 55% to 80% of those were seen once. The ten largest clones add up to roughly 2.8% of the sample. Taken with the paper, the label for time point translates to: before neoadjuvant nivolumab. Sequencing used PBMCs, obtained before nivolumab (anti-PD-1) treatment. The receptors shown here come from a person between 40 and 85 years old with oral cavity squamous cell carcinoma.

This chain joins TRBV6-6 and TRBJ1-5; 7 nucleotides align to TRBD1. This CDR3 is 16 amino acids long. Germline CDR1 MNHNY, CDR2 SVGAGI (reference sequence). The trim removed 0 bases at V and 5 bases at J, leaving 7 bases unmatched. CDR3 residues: CASSYSERGRDQPQHF. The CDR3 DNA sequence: TGTGCCAGCAGTTACTCCGAAAGGGGGCGCGATCAGCCCCAGCATTTT.

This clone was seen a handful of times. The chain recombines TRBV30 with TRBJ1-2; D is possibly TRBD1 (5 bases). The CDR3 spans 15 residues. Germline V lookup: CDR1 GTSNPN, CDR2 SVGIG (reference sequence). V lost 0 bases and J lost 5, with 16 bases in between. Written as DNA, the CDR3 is TGTGCCTGGAGTGTAACCGGGGCTGGAGGGTATGGCTACACCTTC. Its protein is CAWSVTGAGGYGYTF.

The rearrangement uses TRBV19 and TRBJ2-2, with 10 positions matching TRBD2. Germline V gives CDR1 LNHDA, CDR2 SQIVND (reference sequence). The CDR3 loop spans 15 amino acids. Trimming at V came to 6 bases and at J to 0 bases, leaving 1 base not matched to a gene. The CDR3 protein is CASRGLAANTGELFF. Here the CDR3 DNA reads TGTGCCAGTAGAGGACTAGCGGCGAACACCGGGGAGCTGTTTTTT. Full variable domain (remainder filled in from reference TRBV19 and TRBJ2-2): DGGITQSPKYLFRKEGQNVTLSCEQNLNHDAMYWYRQDPGQGLRLIYYSQIVNDFQKGDIAEGYSVSREKKESFPLTVTSAQKNPTAFYLCASRGLAANTGELFFGEGSRLTVL.

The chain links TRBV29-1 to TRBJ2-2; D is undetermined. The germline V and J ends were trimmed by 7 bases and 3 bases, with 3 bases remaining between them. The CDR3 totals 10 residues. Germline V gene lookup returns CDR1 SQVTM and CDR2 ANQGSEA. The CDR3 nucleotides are TGCAGCGCTTACACCGGGGAGCTGTTTTTT. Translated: CSAYTGELFF.

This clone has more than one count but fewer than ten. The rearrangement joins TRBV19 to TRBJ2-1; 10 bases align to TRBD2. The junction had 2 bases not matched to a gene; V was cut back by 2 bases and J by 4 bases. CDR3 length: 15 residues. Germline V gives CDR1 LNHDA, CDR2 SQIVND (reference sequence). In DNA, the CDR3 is TGTGCCAGTAGTATAACTAGCGGGATGTACAATGAGCAGTTCTTC. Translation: CASSITSGMYNEQFF.

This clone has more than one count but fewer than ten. The CDR3 nucleotides read TGTGCCACCTCCCCGGGACAGGGCTCCTACGAGCAGTACTTC. Translation gives CATSPGQGSYEQYF. The V call is TRBV27, the J call TRBJ2-7, with 9 bases lining up with TRBD1. Germline V gene data show CDR1 as MNHEY and CDR2 as SMNVEV (reference sequence). V gave up 10 bases and J gave up 0 bases; unmatched junction bases: 7. The CDR3 is made up of 14 amino acids.

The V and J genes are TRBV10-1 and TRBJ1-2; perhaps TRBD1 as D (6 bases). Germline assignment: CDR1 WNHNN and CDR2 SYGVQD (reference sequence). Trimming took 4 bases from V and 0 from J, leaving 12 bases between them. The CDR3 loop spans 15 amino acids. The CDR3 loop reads CASSGGRGPNYGYTF. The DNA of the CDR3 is TGCGCCAGCAGTGGTGGGCGGGGGCCTAACTATGGCTACACCTTC.

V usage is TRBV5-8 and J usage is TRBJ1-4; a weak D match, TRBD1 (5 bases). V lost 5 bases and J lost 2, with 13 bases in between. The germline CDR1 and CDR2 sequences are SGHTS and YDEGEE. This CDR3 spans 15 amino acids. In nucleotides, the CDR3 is TGTGCCAGCAGTCCCCAGGGTCGGACTAATGAAAAACTGTTTTTT. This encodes CASSPQGRTNEKLFF.

The chain's CDR3 is CASSQDLLDGVSNEQFF. The CDR3, as DNA: TGCGCCAGCAGCCAAGATCTTCTGGACGGGGTGAGCAATGAGCAGTTCTTC. V usage is TRBV4-1 and J usage is TRBJ2-1; D may be TRBD2 (5 bases). Trimming stripped 0 bases from V and 6 bases from J, with 18 bases between. The CDR3 runs to 17 residues. Germline CDR1 reads MGHRA; CDR2 reads YSYEKL.

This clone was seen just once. The CDR3 region has the DNA TGTGCCAGCAGTTACCAGCAAACTAGCAATCAGCCCCAGCATTTT. Residues: CASSYQQTSNQPQHF. The J gene is TRBJ1-5, the V gene TRBV6-6; D call uncertain. The germline V gene encodes CDR1 MNHNY and CDR2 SVGAGI (reference sequence). The CDR3 contains 15 residues. V lost 2 bases to trimming and J lost 0 bases, with 8 bases between them.

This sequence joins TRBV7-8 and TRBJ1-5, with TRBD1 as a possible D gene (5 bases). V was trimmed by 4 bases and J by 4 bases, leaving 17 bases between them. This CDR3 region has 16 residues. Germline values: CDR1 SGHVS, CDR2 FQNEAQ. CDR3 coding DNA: TGTGCCAGCAGCTCTTCTGGGATTGGGACGAATCAGCCCCAGCATTTT. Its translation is CASSSSGIGTNQPQHF.

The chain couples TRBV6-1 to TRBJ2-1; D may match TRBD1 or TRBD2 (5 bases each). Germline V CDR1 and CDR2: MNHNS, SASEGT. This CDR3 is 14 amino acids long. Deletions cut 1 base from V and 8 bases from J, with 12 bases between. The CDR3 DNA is TGTGCCAGCAGTGAAGTTGGGGGAAGGGATGAGCAGTTCTTC. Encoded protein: CASSEVGGRDEQFF.

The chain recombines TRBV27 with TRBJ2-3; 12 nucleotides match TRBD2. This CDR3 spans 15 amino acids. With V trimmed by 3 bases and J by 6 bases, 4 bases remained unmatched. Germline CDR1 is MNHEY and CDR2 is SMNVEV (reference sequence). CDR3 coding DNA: TGTGCCAGCAGTTTCCGGACTAGCGGGACGGATACGCAGTATTTT. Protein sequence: CASSFRTSGTDTQYF.